Here is one TCR beta chain with its context. V was clipped by 6 bases and J by 3 bases, with 18 bases between them. Germline V CDR1 and CDR2: SQVTM, ANQGSEA. The length of the CDR3 is 14 residues. These data are taken from a study of T-cell reconstitution after alpha-beta-depleted transplantation in children. Unique molecular identifiers featured in how the TCRbeta library was prepared. TCRdb re-derived calls from the PCR reads in MiXCR, one entry per CDR3 protein. The table shows hundreds of thousands of distinct CDR3 sequences, with approximately 9% occurring only once. Sequencing used PBMCs from the stem cell graft donor, obtained from the stem cell graft. The source of this sequence is a human donor who donated a stem cell graft to a child with acute lymphoblastic leukemia. The rearrangement links TRBV29-1 to TRBJ2-7; D may correspond to TRBD1 or TRBD2 (5 bases each). CDR3 amino acids: CSVGEMGVNYEQYF. In nucleotides, the CDR3 is TGCAGCGTGGGGGAGATGGGGGTGAACTACGAGCAGTACTTC.